This record covers a single T cell receptor (beta chain). There are many counts of this clonotype. Its target antigen remains unknown. No much larger clone exists at a distance of one base, and base qualities are not known. Library construction relied on 5' RACE. TCRdb shows the sequencer as NextSeq 500. Unique molecular identifiers were attached to individual cDNA molecules in the TCR library protocol so that sequencing error and PCR bias could be corrected. Sequencing covered both TCR alpha and beta chains, and within each sample the abundances of alpha and beta sequences were tightly co-correlated. The source study handled its data this way. V gene, J gene and CDR3 annotation of TCR sequences was performed with Decombinator V4. TCRs were defined as expanded if a significant change between any two time points was detected under a Poisson model with p below 0.0001. TCR abundances were normalised to the total number of TCRs sequenced in each sample and reported as counts per million. TRAV1-2 paired with TRAJ12, TRAJ20 or TRAJ33 defined MAIT TCRs, while TRAV10 paired with TRAJ18 defined iNKT TCRs. A search of VDJdb, accessed on 1 November 2021, was run for TCRs annotated to CMV, EBV and SARS-CoV-2, with TCRs annotated for multiple antigens excluded. Clones were called with MiXCR by TCRdb after fastp trimmed the public reads at Q25, and only in-frame beta chains were retained. Records with the same CDR3 protein are collapsed into one entry carrying the most frequent genes and DNA. TCRdb assigned the V and J calls; the authors' analysis was not used. The sample has some 45,000 distinct CDR3 sequences on record, about 4.1% of them singletons. The biggest ten clones account for 6% of the sample.

This specimen comes from a study of early T cells in non-severe SARS-CoV-2 infection (dated by TCRdb to the early 2020s). For context, the study as a whole: Bulk RNA from unsorted whole blood was used for TCR sequencing, so alpha and beta chains could not be paired.

Set within a cohort of healthcare workers in London, UK, this nested case-control study involved weekly PCR testing of nasopharyngeal swabs along with blood sampling. Between 23 and 31 March 2020, the week of the UK lockdown, healthcare workers were enrolled and then followed up weekly for as long as 16 weeks. CDR1 ENHRY and CDR2 SYGVKD are derived from the germline V gene. Clipping removes 10 bases from V and 8 bases from J, with 5 as the unmatched junction base count. From the cysteine through the phenylalanine, the CDR3 covers 13 amino acids. The only DNA kept is the CDR3, 39 bases in frame from the first base. Overall study outcomes, separate from this receptor: VDJdb matching was skewed toward anti-spike CD8 responses and likely underestimated virus-specific expansions by missing private and CD4 specificities.

Sequencing used whole blood. Recombination joined TRBV10-3 with TRBJ2-1, with 13 junctional bases fitting TRBD2. This clonotype originated in an adult who was a healthcare worker with PCR-confirmed SARS-CoV-2 infection or an uninfected control (not recorded which). CDR3 region: CASGTSGDHEQFF. The DNA reads TGTGCCAGCGGGACTAGCGGGGACCATGAGCAGTTCTTC.